This T cell receptor beta chain was sequenced for a study of spatial heterogeneity in lung cancer (dated by TCRdb to about 2019). About the full investigation: The donors were some 72 patients from the lung TRACERx cohort who had early-stage, untreated non-small cell lung cancer. Follow-up PBMC samples were sequenced whenever available, and the median time to follow-up was about 23 months after resection. Beta-chain transcripts were consistently detected in greater numbers than alpha-chain transcripts, which likely reflects a higher abundance of beta-chain transcripts. In the raw uncorrected reads, each unique combination of TCR and UMI appeared more than ten times on average. In non-small cell lung cancer, the study made a quantitative comparison of TCR alpha and beta repertoires among multiple tumor regions, matched nontumor lung and blood. Nonsynonymous mutation counts, determined by whole-exome sequencing of tumor tissue, were related to TCR repertoire features. Both alpha and beta chains were TCR-sequenced in samples taken at surgery, namely 220 tumor regions, under 80 matched nontumor lung samples and over 55 PBMC samples.

V and J are truncated by 1 base and 6 bases respectively, leaving an intervening sequence of 3 bases. The CDR3 measures 12 amino acids from cysteine to phenylalanine. Only the CDR3 DNA is retained, 36 bases long and in frame from the first base. CDR1 and CDR2 (SEHNR, FQNEAQ) derive from the germline V gene (reference sequence). The library was generated by 5' RACE. The listed sequencing device is NextSeq 500. In the TCR library protocol, a unique molecular identifier was attached to each TCR cDNA molecule so that PCR and sequencing errors could be corrected. The source study handled its data this way. TCR identification, UMI-based error correction and CDR3 extraction were performed with Decombinator tools. Expanded TCRs were defined as those above a frequency of 2 per 1,000, corresponding to the top 1% of the tumor frequency distribution. Each repertoire was subsampled 100 times to 5,000 TCRs, after which Renyi diversity was computed with the R vegan package. CDR3 similarity networks were built from amino acid triplet string-kernel similarity, with CDR3s being connected when pairwise similarity was above 0.82. TCRdb trimmed the raw reads at Q25, called clones with MiXCR and kept productive beta chains. Here each entry gathers all rows of one CDR3 protein and keeps the most common genes and DNA. The V and J calls reflect TCRdb's pipeline rather than the authors' work. The sample table lists about 120,000 distinct CDR3 sequences, 12% of them with a count of one. The ten largest clones add up to 16% of the sample.

As for this clonotype: Its target antigen remains unknown. No much larger clonotype is one base removed from it; base qualities were not supplied.

General study outcomes and caveats: Only roughly 15 patients were included in comparisons of baseline and follow-up blood repertoires. Ubiquitous expanded tumor TCRs showed up in blood more often at tumor resection than at routine follow-up. Confirming at a functional level the hypothesis that regional TCRs recognize regional mutations was considered to require additional single-cell paired TCR alpha and beta sequencing.

The sample's time point, from its label and the paper: blood at routine non-recurrence follow-up after resection. TCR sequencing used whole RNA extracted from tumor and nontumor lung tissue, or from cryopreserved PBMC samples, without cell sorting. Only patients with enough RNA available from two or more tumor regions were chosen for TCR sequencing. The sequence was collected from a male donor with early-stage non-small cell lung cancer. The sample in question was PBMCs, obtained at follow-up. The sequence is built from TRBV7-9 and TRBJ2-2, with no confident D gene call. The nucleotide sequence reads TGTGCCAGCAGCTTAGTACCCGGGGAGCTGTTTTTT. Its protein product is CASSLVPGELFF.